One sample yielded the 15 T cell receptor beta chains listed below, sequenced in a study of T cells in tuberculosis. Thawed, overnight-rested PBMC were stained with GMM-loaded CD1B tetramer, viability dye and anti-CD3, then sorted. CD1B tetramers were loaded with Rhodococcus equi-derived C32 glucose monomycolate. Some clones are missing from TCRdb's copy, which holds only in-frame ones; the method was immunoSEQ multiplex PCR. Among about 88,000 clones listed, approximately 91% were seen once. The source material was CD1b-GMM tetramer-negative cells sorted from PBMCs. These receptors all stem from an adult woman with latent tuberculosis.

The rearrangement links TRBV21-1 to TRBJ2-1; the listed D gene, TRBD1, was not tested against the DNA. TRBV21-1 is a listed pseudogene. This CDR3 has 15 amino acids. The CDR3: CASRPGQESYNEQFF. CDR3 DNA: TGTGCCAGCCGACCAGGACAGGAGTCCTACAATGAGCAGTTCTTC.

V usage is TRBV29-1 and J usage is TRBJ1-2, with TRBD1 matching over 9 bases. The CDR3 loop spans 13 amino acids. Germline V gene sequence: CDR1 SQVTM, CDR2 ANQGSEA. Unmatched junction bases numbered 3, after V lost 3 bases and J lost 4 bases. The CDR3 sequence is CSVDQGQGYGYTF. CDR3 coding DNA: TGCAGCGTTGACCAGGGACAGGGCTATGGCTACACCTTC.

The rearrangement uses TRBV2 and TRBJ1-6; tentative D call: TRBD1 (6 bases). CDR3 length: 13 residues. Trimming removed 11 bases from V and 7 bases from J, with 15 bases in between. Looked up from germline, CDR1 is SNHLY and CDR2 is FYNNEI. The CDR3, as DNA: TGTGCCGGAAACATACAGGGAAATTCACCCCTCCACTTT. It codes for CAGNIQGNSPLHF.

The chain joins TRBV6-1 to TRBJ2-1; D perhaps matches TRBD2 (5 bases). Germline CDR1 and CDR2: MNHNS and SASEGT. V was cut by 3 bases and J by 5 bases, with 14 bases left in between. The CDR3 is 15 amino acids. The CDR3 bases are TGTGCCAGCAGTGAGGGAGTTTACAGAAACAATGAGCAGTTCTTC. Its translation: CASSEGVYRNNEQFF.

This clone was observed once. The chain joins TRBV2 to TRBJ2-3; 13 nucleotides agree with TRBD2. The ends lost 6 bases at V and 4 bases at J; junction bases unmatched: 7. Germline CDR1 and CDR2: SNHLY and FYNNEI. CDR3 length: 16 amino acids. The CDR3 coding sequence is TGTGCCAGCAGGGATGGACTAGCGGGGGTTTCAGATACGCAGTATTTT. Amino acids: CASRDGLAGVSDTQYF.

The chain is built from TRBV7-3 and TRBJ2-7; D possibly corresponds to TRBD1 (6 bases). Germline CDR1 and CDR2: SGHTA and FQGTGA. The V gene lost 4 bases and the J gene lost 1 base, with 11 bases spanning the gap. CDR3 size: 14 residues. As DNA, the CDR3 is TGTGCCAGCAGCTATACAGGGATTTCCTACGAGCAGTACGTC. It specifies CASSYTGISYEQYV.

The CDR3 nucleotides read TGTGCCAGCCACGGGGACAGTGGCTATGGCTACACCTTC. This encodes CASHGDSGYGYTF. The chain employs TRBV21-1 and TRBJ1-2; TRBD1 was called by the table and not checked on the DNA. TRBV21-1 is assigned pseudogene status. This CDR3 is 13 amino acids long.

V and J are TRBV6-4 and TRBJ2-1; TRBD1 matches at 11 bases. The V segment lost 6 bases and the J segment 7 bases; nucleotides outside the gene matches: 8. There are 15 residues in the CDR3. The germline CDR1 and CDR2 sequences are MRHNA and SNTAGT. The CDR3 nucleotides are TGTGCCAGCAGCCTGGACAGGGGGCTTCATAATGAGCAGTTCTTC. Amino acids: CASSLDRGLHNEQFF.

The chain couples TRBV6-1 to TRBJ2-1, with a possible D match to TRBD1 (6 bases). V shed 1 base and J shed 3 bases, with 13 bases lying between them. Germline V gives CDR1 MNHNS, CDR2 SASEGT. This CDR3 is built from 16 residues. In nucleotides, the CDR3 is TGTGCCAGCAGTGAAGTAGGCGGACAGATCTACAATGAGCAGTTCTTC. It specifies CASSEVGGQIYNEQFF.

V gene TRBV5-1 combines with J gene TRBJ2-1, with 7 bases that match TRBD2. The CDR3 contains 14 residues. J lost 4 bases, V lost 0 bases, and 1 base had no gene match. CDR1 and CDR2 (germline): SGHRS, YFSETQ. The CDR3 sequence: CASSLGGGYNEQFF. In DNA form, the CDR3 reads TGCGCCAGCAGCTTGGGGGGGGGTTACAATGAGCAGTTCTTC. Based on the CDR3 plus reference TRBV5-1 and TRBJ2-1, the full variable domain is KAGVTQTPRYLIKTRGQQVTLSCSPISGHRSVSWYQQTPGQGLQFLFEYFSETQRNKGNFPGRFSGRQFSNSRSEMNVSTLELGDSALYLCASSLGGGYNEQFFGPGTRLTVL.

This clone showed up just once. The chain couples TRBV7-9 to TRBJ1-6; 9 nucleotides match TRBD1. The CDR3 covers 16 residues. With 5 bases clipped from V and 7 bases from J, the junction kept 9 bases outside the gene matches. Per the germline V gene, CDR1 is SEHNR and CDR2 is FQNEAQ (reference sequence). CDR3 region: CASSRGRTGENSPLHF. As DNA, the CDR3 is TGTGCCAGCAGCCGAGGCCGGACAGGGGAGAATTCACCCCTCCACTTT.

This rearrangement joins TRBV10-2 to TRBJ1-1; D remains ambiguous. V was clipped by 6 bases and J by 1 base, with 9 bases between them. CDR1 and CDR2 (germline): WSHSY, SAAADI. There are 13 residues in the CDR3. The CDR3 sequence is CASSGNENTEAFF. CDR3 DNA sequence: TGCGCCAGCAGCGGGAACGAGAACACTGAAGCTTTCTTT.

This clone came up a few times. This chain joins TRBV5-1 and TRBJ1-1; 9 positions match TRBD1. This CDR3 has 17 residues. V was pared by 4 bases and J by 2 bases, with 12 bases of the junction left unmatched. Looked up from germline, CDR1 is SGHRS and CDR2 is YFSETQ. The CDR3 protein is CASSLLPGQGTNTEAFF. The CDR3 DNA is TGCGCCAGCAGCCTCCTCCCGGGACAGGGAACCAACACTGAAGCTTTCTTT.

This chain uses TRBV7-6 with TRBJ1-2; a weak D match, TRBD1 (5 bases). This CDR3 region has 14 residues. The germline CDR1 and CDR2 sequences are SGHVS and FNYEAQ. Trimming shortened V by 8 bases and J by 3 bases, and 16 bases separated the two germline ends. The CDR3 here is CASSHAGGDYGYTF. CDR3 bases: TGTGCCAGCTCCCACGCTGGAGGGGACTATGGCTACACCTTC.

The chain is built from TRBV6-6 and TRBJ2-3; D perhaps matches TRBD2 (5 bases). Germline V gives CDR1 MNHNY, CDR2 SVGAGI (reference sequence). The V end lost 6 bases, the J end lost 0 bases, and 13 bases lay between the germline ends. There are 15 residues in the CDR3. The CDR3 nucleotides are TGTGCCAGCAGCGGGGTGGCAGGTAGCACAGATACGCAGTATTTT. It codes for CASSGVAGSTDTQYF.